This T cell receptor (beta chain) was retrieved from a study of blood T cells in healthy people across ages. Using a J-beta primer mix together with a sample-barcoded 5' primer, a second PCR was run for roughly 7 to 12 cycles. TCRdb re-called the 5' RACE reads with MiXCR, one entry per CDR3 protein. In the table there are about 770,000 distinct CDR3 sequences, around 42% of which are singletons. Germline loops: CDR1 MNHEY, CDR2 SMNVEV (reference sequence). Trimming left V 2 bases short and J 3 bases short, with 11 bases between. The CDR3 spans 14 residues. The table lists this clonotype with a few counts. Each donor gave approximately 9.7 milliliters of peripheral blood. Isolating PBMCs gave at least 6.5 million of these cells per sample.

The gene calls are TRBV27 and TRBJ2-7, with TRBD1 as a possible D gene (6 bases). This receptor was obtained from a man aged 60-69 years in good health. The material sequenced was blood. This CDR3 is CASSLNPGVYEQYF. CDR3 DNA sequence: TGTGCCAGCAGTTTAAACCCAGGGGTCTACGAGCAGTACTTC.